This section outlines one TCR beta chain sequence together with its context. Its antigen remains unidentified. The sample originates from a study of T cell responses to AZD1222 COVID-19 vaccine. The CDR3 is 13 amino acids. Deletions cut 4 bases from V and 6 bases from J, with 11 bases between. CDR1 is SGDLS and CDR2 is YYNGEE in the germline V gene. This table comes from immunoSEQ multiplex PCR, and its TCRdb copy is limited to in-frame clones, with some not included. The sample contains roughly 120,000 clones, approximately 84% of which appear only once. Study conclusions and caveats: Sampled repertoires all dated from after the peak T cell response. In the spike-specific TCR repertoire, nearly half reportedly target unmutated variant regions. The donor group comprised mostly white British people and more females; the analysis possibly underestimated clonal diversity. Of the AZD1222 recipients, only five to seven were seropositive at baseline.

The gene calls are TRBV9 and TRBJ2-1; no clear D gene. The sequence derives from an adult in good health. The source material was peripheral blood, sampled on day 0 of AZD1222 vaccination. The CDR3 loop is CASSSDGINEQFF. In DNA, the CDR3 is TGTGCCAGCAGCTCAGACGGAATCAATGAGCAGTTCTTC.